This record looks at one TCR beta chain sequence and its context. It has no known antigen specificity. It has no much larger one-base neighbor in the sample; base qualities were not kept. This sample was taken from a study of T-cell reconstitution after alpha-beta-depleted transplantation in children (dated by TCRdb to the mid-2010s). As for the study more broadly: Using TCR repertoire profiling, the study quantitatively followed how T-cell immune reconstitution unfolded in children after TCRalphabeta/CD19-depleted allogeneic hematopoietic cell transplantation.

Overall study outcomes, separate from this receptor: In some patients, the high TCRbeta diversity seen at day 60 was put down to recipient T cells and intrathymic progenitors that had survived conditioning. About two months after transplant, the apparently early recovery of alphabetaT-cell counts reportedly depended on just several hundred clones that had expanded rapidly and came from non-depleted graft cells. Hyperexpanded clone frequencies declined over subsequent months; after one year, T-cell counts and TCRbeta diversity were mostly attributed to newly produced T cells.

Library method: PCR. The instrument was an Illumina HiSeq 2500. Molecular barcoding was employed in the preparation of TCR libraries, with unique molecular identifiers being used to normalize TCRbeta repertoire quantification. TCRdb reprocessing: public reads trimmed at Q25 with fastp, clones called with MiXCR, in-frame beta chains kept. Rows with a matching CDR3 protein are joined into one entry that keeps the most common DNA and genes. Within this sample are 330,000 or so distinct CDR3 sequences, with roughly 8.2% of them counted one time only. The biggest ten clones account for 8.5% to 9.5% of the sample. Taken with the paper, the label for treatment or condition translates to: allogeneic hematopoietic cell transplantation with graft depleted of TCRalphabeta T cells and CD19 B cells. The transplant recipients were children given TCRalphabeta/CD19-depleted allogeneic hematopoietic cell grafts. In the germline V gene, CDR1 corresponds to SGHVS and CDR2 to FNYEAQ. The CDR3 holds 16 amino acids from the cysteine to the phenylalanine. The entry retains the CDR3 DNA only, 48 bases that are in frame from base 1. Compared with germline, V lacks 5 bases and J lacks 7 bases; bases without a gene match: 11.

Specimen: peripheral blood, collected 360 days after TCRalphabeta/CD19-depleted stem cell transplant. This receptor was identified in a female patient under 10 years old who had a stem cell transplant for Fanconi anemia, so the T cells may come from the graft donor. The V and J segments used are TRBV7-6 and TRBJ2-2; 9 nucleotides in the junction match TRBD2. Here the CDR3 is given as CASSPPFSGGHGELFF. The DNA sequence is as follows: TGTGCCAGCAGCCCACCGTTTAGCGGGGGTCACGGGGAGCTGTTTTTT. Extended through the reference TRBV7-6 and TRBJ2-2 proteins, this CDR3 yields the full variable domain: GAGVSQSPRYKVTKRGQDVALRCDPISGHVSLYWYRQALGQGPEFLTYFNYEAQQDKSGLPNDRFSAERPEGSISTLTIQRTEQRDSAMYRCASSPPFSGGHGELFFGEGSRLTVL.